The present T cell receptor beta chain was sequenced within a study of blood T cell repertoires in COVID-19. Repertoires were generated with immunoSEQ multiplex PCR, while TCRdb's copy carries only in-frame clones and drops some. The profile shows roughly 200,000 clones, 85% of them singletons. Cohort assignment relied on participant-reported clinical history. CDR3 size: 15 residues. CDR1 is MNHEY and CDR2 is SMNVEV in the germline V gene (reference sequence). V dropped 5 bases and J dropped 5; count of bases not matched to a gene: 12. Material for sequencing was PBMCs or T cells enriched from blood (not recorded which). The chain recombines TRBV27 with TRBJ2-7; 7 bases agree with TRBD1. The TCR comes from a man aged 40-49 years who had recovered from COVID-19. The CDR3, as DNA: TGTGCCAGCAGTCCAAAATTGACAGGGTTCCACGAGCAGTACTTC. It specifies CASSPKLTGFHEQYF.